The text below deals with one T cell receptor beta chain. This entry comes from a study of blood T cell repertoires in COVID-19. Assay: immunoSEQ multiplex PCR; the TCRdb copy retains only in-frame clones and omits some. Of over 85,000 clones in the sample, 70% to 90% were seen once. The V gene end was trimmed by 7 bases and the J gene end by 7 bases; junction bases not matched to a gene: 9. The germline V gene encodes CDR1 MNHEY and CDR2 SVGAGI. This CDR3 region has 15 residues. The sequenced material came from peripheral blood. The source of this sequence is a man aged 65 to 79 with acute or convalescent COVID-19. The chain combines TRBV6-5 with TRBJ1-6; 8 nucleotides match TRBD1. The CDR3 DNA sequence: TGTGCCAGCAAGGGCTCCAGGGGGCGGAATTCACCCCTCCACTTT. It translates to CASKGSRGRNSPLHF.